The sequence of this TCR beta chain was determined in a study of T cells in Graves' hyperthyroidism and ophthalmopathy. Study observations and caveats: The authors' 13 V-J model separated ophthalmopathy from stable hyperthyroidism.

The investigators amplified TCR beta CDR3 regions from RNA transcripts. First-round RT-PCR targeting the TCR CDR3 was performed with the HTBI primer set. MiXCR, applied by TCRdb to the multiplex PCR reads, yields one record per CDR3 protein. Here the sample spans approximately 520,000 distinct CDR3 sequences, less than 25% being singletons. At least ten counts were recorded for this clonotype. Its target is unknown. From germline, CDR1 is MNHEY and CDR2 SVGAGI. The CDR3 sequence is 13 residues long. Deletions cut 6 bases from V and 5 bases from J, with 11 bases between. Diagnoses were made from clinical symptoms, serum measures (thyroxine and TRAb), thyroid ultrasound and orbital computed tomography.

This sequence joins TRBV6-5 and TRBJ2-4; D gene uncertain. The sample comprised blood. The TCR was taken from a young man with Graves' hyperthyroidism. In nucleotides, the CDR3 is TGTGCCAGCAGCCACGGTGGGGAAAACATTCAGTACTTC. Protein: CASSHGGENIQYF.